The entry below describes one T cell receptor beta chain. Its antigen is not identified. It was with 60 Vbeta and 13 Jbeta primers that the PCR ran. TCRdb's copy holds only in-frame clones and misses some; the assay was immunoSEQ multiplex PCR. Of about 170,000 clones listed, 75% to 90% were seen once; the top ten hold 1%. Germline-derived CDR1 and CDR2 are MNHNS and SASEGT. The ends were cut back, 3 bases at V and 7 bases at J, with 10 bases in the middle. The CDR3 loop spans 13 amino acids. This specimen belongs to a study of cytomegalovirus exposure and HLA in healthy donors. Study-wide results and limits: Cytomegalovirus status, reportedly, was diagnosed with high specificity and sensitivity by the classifier.

The V call is TRBV6-1, the J call TRBJ1-5; the D gene is possibly TRBD1 (6 bases). Sequenced: PBMCs. This clonotype was sampled from a boy aged 2 to 9 in good health and CMV-seronegative. The CDR3 reads CASSDRGQQPQHF. The CDR3 DNA sequence: TGTGCCAGCAGTGACAGGGGACAACAGCCCCAGCATTTT.